These 10 T cell receptor beta chains were sequenced from one sample in a study of cytomegalovirus exposure and HLA in healthy donors. PCR primers comprised 60 Vbeta and 13 Jbeta primers. Produced via immunoSEQ multiplex PCR; TCRdb's table is partial and in-frame only. The top ten clones hold 1.5% to 2% of a sample with some 180,000 clones, roughly 72% of them seen once. Sequenced input: PBMCs. These receptors all come from a man aged 25-40 years in good health and CMV-seronegative.

The rearrangement links TRBV7-2 to TRBJ2-7, with 7 nucleotides matching TRBD2. V trimming: 6 bases; J trimming: 0 bases; junction bases outside the gene matches: 5. Per germline, CDR1 SGHTA and CDR2 FQGNSA. This CDR3 is 14 amino acids long. The CDR3 DNA reads as TGTGCCAGCAGTGGGCTAGCGGACTCCTACGAGCAGTACTTC. Amino acids: CASSGLADSYEQYF. Together with reference TRBV7-2 and TRBJ2-7, the CDR3 gives the full variable domain: GAGVSQSPSNKVTEKGKDVELRCDPISGHTALYWYRQSLGQGLEFLIYFQGNSAPDKSGLPSDRFSAERTGGSVSTLTIQRTQQEDSAVYLCASSGLADSYEQYFGPGTRLTVT.

The chain has TRBV6-5 and TRBJ2-7; 10 bases agree with TRBD2. The germline gives CDR1 MNHEY, CDR2 SVGAGI. This CDR3 is built from 15 residues. The trim removed 6 bases at V and 3 bases at J, leaving 8 bases unmatched. The CDR3 reads CASSDTGLADYEQYF. The CDR3 nucleotides read TGTGCCAGCAGCGACACCGGACTAGCGGACTACGAGCAGTACTTC.

The genes are TRBV7-8 and TRBJ2-7, with 8 bases fitting TRBD2. This CDR3 is 15 amino acids long. V shed 5 bases and J 1 base; nucleotides not matched to a gene: 7. Germline V gene lookup returns CDR1 SGHVS and CDR2 FQNEAQ. CDR3 residues: CASSLGLASSYEQYF. DNA for the CDR3: TGTGCCAGCAGCCTAGGACTAGCTTCTTCCTACGAGCAGTACTTC.

The chain links TRBV7-6 to TRBJ2-3; a possible D gene is TRBD2 (7 bases). The V and J ends lost 2 bases and 6 bases respectively, with 21 bases between them. The CDR3 length is 17 residues. CDR1 and CDR2 from the germline V gene are SGHVS and FNYEAQ. As DNA, the CDR3 is TGTGCCAGCAGCTTAACGTCGGGGATGAGGGGGGGGGATACGCAGTATTTT. This codes for CASSLTSGMRGGDTQYF.

The chain uses TRBV5-1 and TRBJ2-1, with 10 positions matching TRBD2. The J segment lost 6 bases and the V segment lost 0 bases, leaving 3 bases of the junction unmatched. The CDR3 contains 15 residues. Germline loops: CDR1 SGHRS, CDR2 YFSETQ. The chain's CDR3 is CASSLVLAGTNEQFF. The CDR3 nucleotides are TGCGCCAGCAGCTTGGTACTAGCGGGAACCAATGAGCAGTTCTTC.

This clone was found a few times. The gene calls are TRBV9 and TRBJ1-5, with unresolved D. The V gene lost 6 bases and the J gene lost 1 base, with 11 bases spanning the gap. Germline CDR1 and CDR2: SGDLS and YYNGEE. This CDR3 contains 14 residues. The CDR3 loop is CASNGGSSNQPQHF. Here the CDR3 DNA reads TGTGCCAGCAACGGAGGGTCAAGCAATCAGCCCCAGCATTTT.

This clone was seen a few times. The gene calls are TRBV4-2 and TRBJ2-3, with 9 bases identical to TRBD2. The ends lost 0 bases at V and 0 bases at J; junction bases unmatched: 4. The CDR3 consists of 17 residues. Germline V CDR1 and CDR2: LGHNA, YNFKEQ. The CDR3 here is CASSQERLAASTDTQYF. CDR3 coding DNA: TGTGCCAGCAGCCAAGAGAGACTAGCGGCTAGCACAGATACGCAGTATTTT.

This clone was counted once. The V call is TRBV5-1, the J call TRBJ1-5, with D possibly being TRBD1 (5 bases). CDR1 and CDR2 (germline): SGHRS, YFSETQ. This CDR3 comprises 14 residues. Trimming took off 0 bases at V and 7 bases at J, with 11 bases between the two ends. The CDR3 region is CASSLDGGDQPQHF. The CDR3 region has the DNA TGCGCCAGCAGCTTGGACGGGGGTGACCAGCCCCAGCATTTT.

This rearrangement joins TRBV7-3 to TRBJ2-7; 9 bases align to TRBD1. Germline CDR1 is SGHTA and CDR2 is FQGTGA. The CDR3 has 15 residues. The J segment lost 3 bases and the V segment lost 2 bases, leaving 5 bases of the junction unmatched. The CDR3 reads CASSLHRGPFYEQYF. CDR3 in DNA: TGTGCCAGCAGCTTACACAGGGGGCCATTCTACGAGCAGTACTTC.

As regards this clone: Additional DNA sequences in this sample encode the identical CDR3. CDR3 in DNA: TGTGCCAGCTCCCCGGGGACAGGCAACACTGAAGCTTTCTTT. Its translation: CASSPGTGNTEAFF. The chain links TRBV18 to TRBJ1-1; 8 nucleotides agree with TRBD1. Germline V CDR1 and CDR2: KGHSH, LQKENI. J lost 2 bases, V lost 6 bases, and 5 bases had no gene match. The CDR3 is made up of 14 amino acids. The complete variable domain, with remaining parts taken from reference TRBV18 and TRBJ1-1, reads NAGVMQNPRHLVRRRGQEARLRCSPMKGHSHVYWYRQLPEEGLKFMVYLQKENIIDESGMPKERFSAEFPKEGPSILRIQQVVRGDSAAYFCASSPGTGNTEAFFGQGTRLTVV.